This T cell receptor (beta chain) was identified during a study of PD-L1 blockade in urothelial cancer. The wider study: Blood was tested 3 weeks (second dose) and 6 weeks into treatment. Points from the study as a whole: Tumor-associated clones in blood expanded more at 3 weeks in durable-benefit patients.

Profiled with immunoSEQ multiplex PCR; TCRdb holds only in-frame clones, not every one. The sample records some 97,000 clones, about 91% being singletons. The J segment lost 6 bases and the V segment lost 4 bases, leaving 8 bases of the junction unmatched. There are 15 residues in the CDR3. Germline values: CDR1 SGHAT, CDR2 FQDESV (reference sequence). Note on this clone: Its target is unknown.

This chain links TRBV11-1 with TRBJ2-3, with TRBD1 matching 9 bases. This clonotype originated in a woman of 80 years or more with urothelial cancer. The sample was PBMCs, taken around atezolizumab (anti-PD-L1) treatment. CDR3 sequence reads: CASSSGDRARDTQYF. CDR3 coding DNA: TGTGCCAGCAGCTCTGGGGACAGGGCGAGGGATACGCAGTATTTT.